This is a list of T cell receptor beta chains from one sample in a study of blood T cell repertoires in COVID-19. Using immunoSEQ multiplex PCR, the repertoire was profiled, and TCRdb retains in-frame clones only, with some absent. The table has fewer than 400,000 clones, roughly 88% seen once. Sequencing input: PBMCs or T cells enriched from blood (not recorded which). Receptor source: a man between 25 and 39 years old who had recovered from COVID-19. CDR3s include the opening cysteine and the closing phenylalanine or tryptophan. Fields, in order: D gene, clone size, J gene, V gene, CDR3 protein, CDR3 DNA. D genes are given only for firm matches. Not every row has a clone size; where given, it reads once, few, many or a size class.

>TRBD2|-|TRBJ2-5|TRBV9
CASSVSGVGETQYF
TGTGCCAGCAGCGTTAGCGGGGTGGGGGAGACCCAGTACTTC
>TRBD2|-|TRBJ2-7|TRBV2
CASSEIKAGGSYEQYF
TGTGCCAGCAGTGAAATCAAAGCGGGGGGCTCCTACGAGCAGTACTTC
>TRBD2|-|TRBJ2-1|TRBV6-2/TRBV6-3
CASSKSGGAWYNEQFF
TGTGCCAGCAGTAAAAGCGGGGGGGCCTGGTACAATGAGCAGTTCTTC
>TRBD1|-|TRBJ2-7|TRBV7-8
CASSIQGAGTGVYEQYF
TGTGCCAGCAGCATCCAAGGGGCGGGGACAGGGGTTTACGAGCAGTACTTC
>TRBD2|-|TRBJ2-3|TRBV9
CASSYSGGAYVTDTQYF
TGTGCCAGCAGCTATAGCGGGGGGGCCTATGTCACAGATACGCAGTATTTT
>TRBD1|-|TRBJ1-4|TRBV7-8
CASSFRDRAEKLFF
TGTGCCAGCAGCTTCCGGGACAGGGCCGAAAAACTGTTTTTT
>-|-|TRBJ2-5|TRBV2
CASSELGGEETQYF
TGTGCCAGCAGTGAATTAGGGGGGGAAGAGACCCAGTACTTC
>-|-|TRBJ2-2|TRBV5-4
CASSLAGDGGELFF
TGTGCCAGCAGCTTGGCGGGGGACGGCGGGGAGCTGTTTTTT
>-|-|TRBJ1-2|TRBV6-6
CASCYGGEEQHFSPF
TGTGCCAGCTGCTACGGTGGGGAGGAACAGCACTTTTCGCCCTTC
>-|-|TRBJ2-7|TRBV18
CASSPPAGVDYEQYF
TGTGCCAGCTCACCACCGGCCGGGGTGGACTACGAGCAGTACTTC
>-|once|TRBJ2-5|TRBV12-3/TRBV12-4
CASSSGETQYF
TGTGCCAGCAGTTCCGGGGAGACCCAGTACTTC
>TRBD1|-|TRBJ2-5|TRBV6-4
CASSDSDRETQYF
TGTGCCAGCAGTGACTCGGACAGGGAGACCCAGTACTTC
>-|-|TRBJ2-2|TRBV4-3
CASSRQTGTNTGELFF
TGCGCCAGCAGCCGACAGACAGGAACGAACACCGGGGAGCTGTTTTTT
>TRBD2|-|TRBJ2-5|TRBV18
CASSLSGGAETQYF
TGTGCCAGCTCACTCAGCGGGGGGGCCGAGACCCAGTACTTC
>TRBD1|-|TRBJ1-4|TRBV27
CASSQDRDREKLFF
TGTGCCAGCAGCCAAGACAGGGATCGGGAAAAACTGTTTTTT
>TRBD2|-|TRBJ2-5|TRBV5-1
CASSLDGRGARGETQYF
TGCGCCAGCAGCTTGGACGGGCGGGGGGCGCGGGGAGAGACCCAGTACTTC
>-|-|TRBJ2-5|TRBV5-1
CASSTDQETQYF
TGCGCCAGCAGCACGGACCAAGAGACCCAGTACTTC
>-|few|TRBJ1-6|TRBV18
CASSPNGPTAGNSPLHF
TGTGCCAGCTCACCAAACGGCCCTACTGCAGGAAATTCACCCCTCCACTTT
>-|-|TRBJ2-7|TRBV24-1
CATSARLVPYEQYF
TGTGCCACGAGTGCAAGACTAGTTCCCTACGAGCAGTACTTC
>-|-|TRBJ2-5|TRBV6-6
CASSSHRYVTQYF
TGTGCCAGCAGTTCCCACCGCTATGTCACCCAGTACTTC
>-|-|TRBJ2-1|TRBV9
CASSDRGAKSYNEQFF
TGTGCCAGCAGCGATCGGGGGGCCAAGAGCTACAATGAGCAGTTCTTC
>TRBD2|-|TRBJ2-3|TRBV5-1
CASSLGLAGDSTDTQYF
TGCGCCAGCAGCCTGGGACTAGCGGGGGATAGCACAGATACGCAGTATTTT
>TRBD1|-|TRBJ2-3|TRBV18
CASSTTGGTDTQYF
TGTGCCAGCTCCACTACAGGGGGCACAGATACGCAGTATTTT
>TRBD2|-|TRBJ2-3|TRBV7-2
CASSGTSGGADTQYF
TGTGCCAGCAGCGGGACTAGCGGGGGGGCTGATACGCAGTATTTT
>TRBD2|-|TRBJ2-1|TRBV5-1
CATSAGGYYNEQFF
TGCGCCACCTCAGCGGGGGGATACTACAATGAGCAGTTCTTC
>-|-|TRBJ1-1|TRBV7-9
CASSFTIGQPNTEAFF
TGTGCCAGCAGCTTTACTATAGGACAGCCGAACACTGAAGCTTTCTTT
>-|-|TRBJ2-7|TRBV2
CASGRGALYEQYF
TGTGCCAGCGGCAGGGGAGCGCTCTACGAGCAGTACTTC
>TRBD2|-|TRBJ2-5|TRBV5-1
CASSRGEIGTQYF
TGCGCCAGCAGCCGGGGGGAGATAGGGACCCAGTACTTC